The next 16 T cell receptor beta chains were all read from a single sample in a study of blood T cells in healthy people across ages. Combining a sample-barcoded 5' primer with a J-beta primer mix, a second PCR ran for roughly 6 to 12 cycles. Using its own MiXCR run on the 5' RACE reads, TCRdb lists one record per CDR3 protein. Of around 790,000 distinct CDR3 sequences in the sample, approximately 44% were seen once. Material: blood. The receptors derive from a man aged 60 to 75 in good health.

This chain links TRBV7-6 with TRBJ2-1; 11 bases are a match to TRBD2. The J call may be mistaken, given a closer DNA end match to TRBJ2-7. CDR1 and CDR2 from the germline V gene are SGHVS and FNYEAQ. The CDR3 loop spans 17 amino acids. The CDR3 bases are TGTGCCAGCAGCTCCGCTTCTAGCGGGGGGAATTACAATGAGCAGTACTTC. Protein product: CASSSASSGGNYNEQYF.

The V call is TRBV7-6, the J call TRBJ1-5; no clear D gene. This CDR3 contains 14 residues. With 1 base removed from V and 3 bases from J, the gap between germline ends came to 7 bases. Germline CDR1 SGHVS, CDR2 FNYEAQ. The CDR3: CASSLEAINQPQHF. The CDR3 DNA follows: TGTGCCAGCAGCTTAGAGGCCATCAATCAGCCCCAGCATTTT.

This clonotype occurred a few times. The V and J genes are TRBV12-3 or TRBV12-4 and TRBJ2-1; perhaps TRBD2 as D (6 bases). This CDR3 is built from 16 residues. Trimming took 8 bases from V and 4 from J, leaving 21 bases between them. CDR3 DNA: TGTGCCAGCTCTCGGGGGTTAGCGCTAGGTTACAATGAGCAGTTCTTC. This sequence encodes CASSRGLALGYNEQFF.

The chain recombines TRBV10-3 with TRBJ2-1, with 14 positions matching TRBD2. The CDR3 runs 15 residues. V shed 0 bases and J 11 bases; nucleotides not matched to a gene: 3. The germline gives CDR1 ENHRY, CDR2 SYGVKD. DNA for the CDR3: TGTGCCATCAGTGAGTCCGGGACTAGCGGGGGAAAGCAGTTCTTC. Protein: CAISESGTSGGKQFF.

This clonotype appeared once. The junction and the germline gene differ at one end; a read error may be behind it. The chain links TRBV7-2 to TRBJ2-1; D perhaps matches TRBD2 (5 bases). The germline V gene encodes CDR1 SGHTA and CDR2 FQGNSA. The CDR3 totals 14 residues. In DNA, the CDR3 is TGTGCCAGCAGTCCAAGCGGACCCTACAATGGGCAGTTCTTC. Its protein product is CASSPSGPYNGQFF.

A word on this clonotype: Germline is not matched at one junction end, which may reflect a read error. The chain has TRBV6-5 and TRBJ2-6; D gene uncertain. Germline loops: CDR1 MNHEY, CDR2 SVGAGI. The CDR3 totals 13 residues. The CDR3 sequence: CASRMDGDNVLTF. Here the CDR3 DNA reads TGTGCCAGCAGGATGGATGGGGACAACGTCCTGACTTTC.

V gene TRBV6-1 combines with J gene TRBJ1-1; 7 positions agree with TRBD1. The V gene's germline CDR1 is MNHNS and CDR2 SASEGT. V lost 7 bases, J lost 8 bases, and 19 bases stayed unmatched. The CDR3 loop spans 16 amino acids. The CDR3 here is CASNSEEGSGGREAFF. The CDR3 nucleotides read TGTGCCAGCAACTCTGAGGAGGGGTCAGGGGGAAGAGAAGCTTTCTTT.

This clonotype has just a few counts. V and J are TRBV7-9 and TRBJ2-1, with TRBD1 identical over 7 bases. V trimming: 3 bases; J trimming: 8 bases; junction bases outside the gene matches: 7. The CDR3 is 14 residues long. In germline, CDR1 is SEHNR, CDR2 FQNEAQ (reference sequence). CDR3 in DNA: TGTGCCAGCAGCTTGGGGACAGTAGGCTATGAGCAGTTCTTC. It encodes CASSLGTVGYEQFF.

This sequence joins TRBV6-6 and TRBJ1-2, with D possibly TRBD1 on 5 matching bases. This CDR3 has 14 residues. V was shortened by 6 bases and J by 0 bases, with 11 bases between the two germline ends. Germline lookup yields CDR1 MNHNY and CDR2 SVGAGI (reference sequence). CDR3 in amino acids: CASRRRGSNYGYTF. As DNA, the CDR3 is TGTGCCAGCAGACGCCGGGGCTCTAACTATGGCTACACCTTC.

This clonotype occurred a few times. V usage is TRBV2 and J usage is TRBJ2-1; TRBD1 agrees at 8 bases. V dropped 6 bases and J dropped 3; count of bases not matched to a gene: 7. Germline V gene sequence: CDR1 SNHLY, CDR2 FYNNEI. The CDR3 totals 15 residues. CDR3 protein: CASRGETGVYNEQFF. The CDR3, as DNA: TGTGCCAGCAGGGGAGAGACAGGGGTCTACAATGAGCAGTTCTTC. Variable domain in full (rest from reference TRBV2 and TRBJ2-1): EPEVTQTPSHQVTQMGQEVILRCVPISNHLYFYWYRQILGQKVEFLVSFYNNEISEKSEIFDDQFSVERPDGSNFTLKIRSTKLEDSAMYFCASRGETGVYNEQFFGPGTRLTVL.

This clonotype was seen more than once but under ten times. This chain connects TRBV5-6 to TRBJ2-1, with D unresolved. The V gene lost 2 bases and the J gene lost 7 bases, with 7 bases spanning the gap. The V gene's germline CDR1 is SGHDT and CDR2 YYEEEE. The length of the CDR3 is 12 residues. The CDR3, as DNA: TGTGCCAGCAGCTTTAGCAGGAATGAGCAGTTCTTC. Its translation: CASSFSRNEQFF.

This clonotype came up a few times. V usage is TRBV20-1 and J usage is TRBJ2-7, with D possibly TRBD2 on 5 matching bases. Trimming shortened V by 5 bases and J by 0 bases, and 11 bases separated the two germline ends. Germline V gene sequence: CDR1 DFQATT, CDR2 SNEGSKA (reference sequence). CDR3 length equals 13 residues. The CDR3 sequence: CSAPSRLSYEQYF. The CDR3 bases are TGCAGTGCTCCTAGCAGGCTCTCCTACGAGCAGTACTTC.

The chain employs TRBV4-1 and TRBJ2-3, with a possible D match to TRBD1 (5 bases). The germline V gene has CDR1 MGHRA and CDR2 YSYEKL. V lost 5 bases to trimming and J lost 8 bases, with 14 bases between them. The length of the CDR3 is 13 residues. The CDR3 spells CASSDRHPGTQYF. The CDR3 DNA reads as TGCGCCAGCAGCGACAGACACCCTGGTACGCAGTATTTT.

The chain recombines TRBV4-3 with TRBJ1-4; unclear D gene. Germline V lookup: CDR1 LGHNA, CDR2 YSLEER. Deletions cut 1 base from V and 2 bases from J, with 17 bases between. The CDR3 totals 18 residues. The CDR3 protein is CASSQVWAELYTNEKLFF. The CDR3 DNA reads TGCGCCAGCAGCCAAGTTTGGGCAGAACTCTACACTAATGAAAAACTGTTTTTT.

V usage is TRBV7-2 and J usage is TRBJ1-1; 8 bases map to TRBD1. CDR1 and CDR2 from the germline V gene are SGHTA and FQGNSA. V trimming: 7 bases; J trimming: 8 bases; junction bases outside the gene matches: 12. The CDR3 extends over 14 amino acids. The CDR3 loop is CASTKDRGVSEAFF. The CDR3 DNA reads as TGTGCCAGCACCAAAGACAGGGGCGTTTCGGAAGCTTTCTTT.

The J gene is TRBJ2-1, the V gene TRBV20-1, with TRBD2 as a possible D gene (6 bases). This CDR3 has 13 residues. Trimming took 3 bases from V and 5 from J, leaving 11 bases between them. Germline CDR1 and CDR2: DFQATT and SNEGSKA (reference sequence). CDR3 DNA sequence: TGCAGTGCTAGGTTCCGGGGGAACAATGAGCAGTTCTTC. It codes for CSARFRGNNEQFF.